This T cell receptor beta chain originates from a study of blood T cell repertoires in COVID-19. Whole-study context: Acute-phase and convalescent COVID-19 samples originated in the United States, Italy and Spain. From T cells, B-cell-depleted T cells, or PBMCs came the material, which was cDNA or gDNA.

Germline CDR1 MDHEN, CDR2 SYDVKM. The CDR3 is 15 amino acids. With V trimmed by 6 bases and J by 2 bases, 10 bases remained unmatched. Under the authors' procedure: Amplification of reference gene primers provided the estimated nucleated cell counts. Assay: immunoSEQ multiplex PCR; the TCRdb copy retains only in-frame clones and omits some. That table is the source of V, J and clone size, and D and trimming were worked out from the DNA. The sample lists about 46,000 clones, roughly 85% seen once, with approximately 15% in the top ten. The sample comprised peripheral blood. The chain couples TRBV28 to TRBJ2-7; 7 bases line up with TRBD2. The clonotype originates from a human donor in a cohort sampled during active COVID-19. The donor label of this sample is uncertain. The CDR3 sequence is CASSPWGGRTYEQYF. The CDR3 nucleotides read TGTGCCAGCAGCCCCTGGGGGGGAAGGACCTACGAGCAGTACTTC.